Listed here is a single T cell receptor (beta chain). Its antigen remains unknown. This specimen belongs to a study of Graves' ophthalmopathy and Graves' hyperthyroidism. The wider study: Researchers classed hyperthyroidism as stable given no ophthalmopathy within 18 months of follow-up.

Exclusion criteria comprised other autoimmune diseases, uncontrolled infections, pregnancy or lactation in patients. Serum thyroxine and TRAb, along with clinical symptoms, thyroid ultrasound and orbital computed tomography, were what diagnosis relied on. Losses at the gene ends were 3 bases for V and 7 bases for J; bases not matched to a gene: 4. The CDR3 length is 14 residues. Germline-derived CDR1 and CDR2 are SGDLS and YYNGEE. Amplified material comprised TCR beta CDR3 regions derived from RNA transcripts. Second-round multiplex PCR came after first-round RT-PCR with HTBI primers. TCRdb reanalysed the multiplex PCR reads using MiXCR and keeps one entry per CDR3 protein. Of about 550,000 distinct CDR3 sequences listed, approximately 37% are singletons. General study points: It was with about 68% sensitivity and about 72% specificity that the model predicted ophthalmopathy progression.

The chain recombines TRBV9 with TRBJ1-6, with 7 bases fitting TRBD1. The sequenced material came from peripheral blood or thyroid tissue (not recorded which). This sequence was found in an adult man with Graves' hyperthyroidism. CDR3 nucleotides: TGTGCCAGCAGCGCAACAGGGGAGAATTCACCCCTCCACTTT. Amino acid sequence: CASSATGENSPLHF.